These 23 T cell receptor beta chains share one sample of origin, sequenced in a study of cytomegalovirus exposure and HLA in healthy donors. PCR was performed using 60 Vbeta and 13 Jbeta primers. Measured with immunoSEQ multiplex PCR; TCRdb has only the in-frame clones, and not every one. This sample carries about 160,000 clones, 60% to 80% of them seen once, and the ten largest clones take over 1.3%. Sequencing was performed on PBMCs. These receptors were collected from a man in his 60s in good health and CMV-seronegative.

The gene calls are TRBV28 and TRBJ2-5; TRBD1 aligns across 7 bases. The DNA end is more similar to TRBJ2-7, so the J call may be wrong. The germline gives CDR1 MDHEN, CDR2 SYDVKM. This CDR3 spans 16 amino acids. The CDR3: CASSLLPGQLIYEQYF. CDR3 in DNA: TGTGCCAGCAGTTTACTTCCGGGACAGTTGATCTACGAGCAGTACTTC.

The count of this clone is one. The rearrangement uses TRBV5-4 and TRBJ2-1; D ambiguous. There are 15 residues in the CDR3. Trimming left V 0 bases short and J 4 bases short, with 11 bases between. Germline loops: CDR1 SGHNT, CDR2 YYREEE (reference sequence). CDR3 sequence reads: CASSLGGSPYNEQFF. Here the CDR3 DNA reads TGTGCCAGCAGCTTGGGAGGTTCTCCTTACAATGAGCAGTTCTTC.

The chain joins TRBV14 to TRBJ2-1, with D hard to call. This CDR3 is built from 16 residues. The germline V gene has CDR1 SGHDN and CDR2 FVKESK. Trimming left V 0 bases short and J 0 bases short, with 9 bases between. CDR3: CASSQERGPSYNEQFF. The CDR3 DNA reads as TGTGCCAGCAGCCAAGAACGCGGTCCCTCCTACAATGAGCAGTTCTTC.

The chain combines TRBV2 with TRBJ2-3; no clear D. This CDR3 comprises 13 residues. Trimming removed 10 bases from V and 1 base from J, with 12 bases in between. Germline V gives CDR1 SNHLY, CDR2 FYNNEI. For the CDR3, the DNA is TGTGCCATTATAAGCCGCGGCACAGATACGCAGTATTTT. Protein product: CAIISRGTDTQYF.

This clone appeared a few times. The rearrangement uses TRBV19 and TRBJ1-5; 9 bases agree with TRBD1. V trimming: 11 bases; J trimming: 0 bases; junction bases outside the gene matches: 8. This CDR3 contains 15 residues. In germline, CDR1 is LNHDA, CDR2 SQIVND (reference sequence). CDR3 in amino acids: CASWTGVLSNQPQHF. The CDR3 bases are TGTGCCTCCTGGACAGGGGTCCTTAGCAATCAGCCCCAGCATTTT.

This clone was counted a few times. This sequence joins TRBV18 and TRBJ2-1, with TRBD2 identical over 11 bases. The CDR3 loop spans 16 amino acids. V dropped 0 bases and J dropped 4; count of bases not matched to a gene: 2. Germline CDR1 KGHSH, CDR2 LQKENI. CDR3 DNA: TGTGCCAGCTCACCACCATTAGCGGGGGGGTACAATGAGCAGTTCTTC. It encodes CASSPPLAGGYNEQFF.

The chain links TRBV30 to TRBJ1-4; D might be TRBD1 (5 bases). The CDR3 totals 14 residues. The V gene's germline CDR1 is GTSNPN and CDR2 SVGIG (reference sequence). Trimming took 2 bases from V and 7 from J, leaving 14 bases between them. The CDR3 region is CAWSSGRGGEKLFF. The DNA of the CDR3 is TGTGCCTGGAGTTCCGGAAGGGGCGGTGAAAAACTGTTTTTT.

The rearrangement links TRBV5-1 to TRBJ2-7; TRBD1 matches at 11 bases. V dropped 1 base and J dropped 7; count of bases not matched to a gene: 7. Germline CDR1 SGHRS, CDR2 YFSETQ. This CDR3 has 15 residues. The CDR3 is CASSLSGQGANEQYF. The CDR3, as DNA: TGCGCCAGCAGCTTGTCCGGACAGGGGGCCAATGAGCAGTACTTC.

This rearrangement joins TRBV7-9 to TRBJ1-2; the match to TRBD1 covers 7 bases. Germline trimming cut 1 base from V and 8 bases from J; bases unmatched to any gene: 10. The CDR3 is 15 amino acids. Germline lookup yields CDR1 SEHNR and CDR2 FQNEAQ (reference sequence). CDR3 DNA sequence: TGTGCCAGCAGCTTAGAGGGGGCGATCCCCGTGGGCTACACCTTC. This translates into CASSLEGAIPVGYTF.

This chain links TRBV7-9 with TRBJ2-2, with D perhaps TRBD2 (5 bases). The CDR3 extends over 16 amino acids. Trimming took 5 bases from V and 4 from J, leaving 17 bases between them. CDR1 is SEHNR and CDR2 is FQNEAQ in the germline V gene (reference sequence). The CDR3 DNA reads TGTGCCAGCAGCCCACGAGGGCAGAGGGTCACCGGGGAGCTGTTTTTT. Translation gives CASSPRGQRVTGELFF. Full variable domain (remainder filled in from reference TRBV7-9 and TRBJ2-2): DTGVSQNPRHKITKRGQNVTFRCDPISEHNRLYWYRQTLGQGPEFLTYFQNEAQLEKSRLLSDRFSAERPKGSFSTLEIQRTEQGDSAMYLCASSPRGQRVTGELFFGEGSRLTVL.

CDR3 region: CAWTPDSPTYGQYF. In DNA, the CDR3 is TGTGCCTGGACCCCGGACTCCCCTACGTATGGGCAGTACTTC. The chain uses TRBV30 and TRBJ2-7; D is perhaps TRBD2 (5 bases). CDR1 is GTSNPN and CDR2 is SVGIG in the germline V gene (reference sequence). The CDR3 runs to 14 residues. Between the trimmed V and J ends, which lost 4 bases and 9 bases, there was a span of 22 bases.

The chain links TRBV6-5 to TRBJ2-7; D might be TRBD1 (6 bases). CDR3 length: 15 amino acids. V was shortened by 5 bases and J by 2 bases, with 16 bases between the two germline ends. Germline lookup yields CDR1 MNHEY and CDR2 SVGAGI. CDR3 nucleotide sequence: TGTGCCAGCAGTCGGACAGAGACAACACCCTACGAGCAGTACTTC. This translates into CASSRTETTPYEQYF.

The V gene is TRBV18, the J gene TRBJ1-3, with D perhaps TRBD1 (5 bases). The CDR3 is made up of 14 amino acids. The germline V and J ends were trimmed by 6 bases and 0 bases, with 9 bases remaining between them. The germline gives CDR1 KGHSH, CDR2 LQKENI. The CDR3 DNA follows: TGTGCCAGCTCCCAGGGCCTCTCTGGAAACACCATATATTTT. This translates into CASSQGLSGNTIYF.

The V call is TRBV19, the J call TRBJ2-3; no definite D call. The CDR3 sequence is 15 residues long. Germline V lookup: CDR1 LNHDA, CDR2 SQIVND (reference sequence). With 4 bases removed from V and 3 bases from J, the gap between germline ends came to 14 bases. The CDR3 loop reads CASSTSTGSTDTQYF. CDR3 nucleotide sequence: TGTGCCAGTAGTACTTCTACGGGTTCTACAGATACGCAGTATTTT.

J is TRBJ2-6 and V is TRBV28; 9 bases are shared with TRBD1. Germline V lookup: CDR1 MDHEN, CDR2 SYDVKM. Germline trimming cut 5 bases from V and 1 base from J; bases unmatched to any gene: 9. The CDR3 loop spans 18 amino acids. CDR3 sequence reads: CASSRRDREYSGANVLTF. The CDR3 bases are TGTGCCAGCAGTCGCAGGGACAGGGAGTATTCTGGGGCCAACGTCCTGACTTTC.

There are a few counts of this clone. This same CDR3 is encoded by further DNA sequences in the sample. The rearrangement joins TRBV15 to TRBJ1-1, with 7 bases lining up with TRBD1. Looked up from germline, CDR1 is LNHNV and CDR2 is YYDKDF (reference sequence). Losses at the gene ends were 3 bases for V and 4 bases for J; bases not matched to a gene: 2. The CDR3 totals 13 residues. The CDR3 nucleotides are TGTGCCACCAGCAGGGCAGGGGGCACTGAAGCTTTCTTT. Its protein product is CATSRAGGTEAFF.

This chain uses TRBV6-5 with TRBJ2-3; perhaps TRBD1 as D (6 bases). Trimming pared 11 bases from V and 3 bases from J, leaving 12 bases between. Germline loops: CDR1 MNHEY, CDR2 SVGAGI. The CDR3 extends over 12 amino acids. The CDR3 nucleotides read TGTGCCGTGCAGGGGACGACAGATACGCAGTATTTT. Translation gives CAVQGTTDTQYF.

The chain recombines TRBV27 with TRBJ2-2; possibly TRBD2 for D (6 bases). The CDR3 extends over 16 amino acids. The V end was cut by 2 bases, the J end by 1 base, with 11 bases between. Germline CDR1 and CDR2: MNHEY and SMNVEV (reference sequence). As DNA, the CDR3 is TGTGCCAGCAGTTTAGTAGGGACTTTGAACACCGGGGAGCTGTTTTTT. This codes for CASSLVGTLNTGELFF.

The CDR3 is CASSRQSTGFGYTF. The DNA for the CDR3 is TGTGCCAGCAGCCGTCAATCTACAGGGTTTGGCTACACCTTC. This chain uses TRBV5-4 with TRBJ1-2; tentative D call: TRBD1 (6 bases). Germline-derived CDR1 and CDR2 are SGHNT and YYREEE (reference sequence). CDR3 length: 14 residues. Trimming removed 4 bases from V and 7 bases from J, with 17 bases in between.

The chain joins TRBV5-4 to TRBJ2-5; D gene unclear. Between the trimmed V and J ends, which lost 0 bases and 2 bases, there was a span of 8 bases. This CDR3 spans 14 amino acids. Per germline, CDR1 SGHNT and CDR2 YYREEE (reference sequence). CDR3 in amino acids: CASSLVAVQETQYF. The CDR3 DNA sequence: TGTGCCAGCAGCTTGGTGGCGGTACAAGAGACCCAGTACTTC.

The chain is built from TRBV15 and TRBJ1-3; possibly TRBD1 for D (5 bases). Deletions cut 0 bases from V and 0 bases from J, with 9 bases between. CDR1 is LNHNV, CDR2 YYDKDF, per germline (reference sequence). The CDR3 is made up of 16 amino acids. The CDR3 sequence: CATSRDPGGSGNTIYF. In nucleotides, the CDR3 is TGTGCCACCAGCAGAGATCCCGGGGGCTCTGGAAACACCATATATTTT.

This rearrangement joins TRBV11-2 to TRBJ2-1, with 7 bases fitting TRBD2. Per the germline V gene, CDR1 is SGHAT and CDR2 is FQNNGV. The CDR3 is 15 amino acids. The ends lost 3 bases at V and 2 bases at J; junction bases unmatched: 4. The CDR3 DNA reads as TGTGCCAGCAGCTTTGGGGGAGGGCCCTACAATGAGCAGTTCTTC. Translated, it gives CASSFGGGPYNEQFF. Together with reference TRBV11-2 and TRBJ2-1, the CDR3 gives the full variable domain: EAGVAQSPRYKIIEKRQSVAFWCNPISGHATLYWYQQILGQGPKLLIQFQNNGVVDDSQLPKDRFSAERLKGVDSTLKIQPAKLEDSAVYLCASSFGGGPYNEQFFGPGTRLTVL.

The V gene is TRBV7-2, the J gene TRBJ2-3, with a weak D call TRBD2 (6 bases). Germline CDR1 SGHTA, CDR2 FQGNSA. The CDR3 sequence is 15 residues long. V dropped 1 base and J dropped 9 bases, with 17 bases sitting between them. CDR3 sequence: CASSLVGSIGDTQYF. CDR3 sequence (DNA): TGTGCCAGCAGCTTAGTCGGGAGTATAGGAGACACGCAGTATTTT.